What follows are 25 T cell receptor beta chains derived from one specimen sequenced in a study of OX40 agonist ivuxolimab in advanced cancers. Using immunoSEQ multiplex PCR, the repertoire was profiled, and TCRdb retains in-frame clones only, with some absent. The sample contains more than 75,000 clones, around 85% of which appear only once. The material sequenced was CD4+ or CD8+ T cells sorted from blood, taken in a trial of the OX40 agonist ivuxolimab. These receptors were collected from an adult with an advanced solid tumor such as melanoma, head and neck, liver or kidney cancer.

V gene TRBV11-2 combines with J gene TRBJ2-3, with D maybe TRBD1 (6 bases). This CDR3 spans 16 amino acids. Trimming pared 5 bases from V and 0 bases from J, leaving 15 bases between. Germline V CDR1 and CDR2: SGHAT, FQNNGV. CDR3 DNA: TGTGCCAGCAGCCCTCAAGGACAGATAAGCACAGATACGCAGTATTTT. It is translated as CASSPQGQISTDTQYF.

The chain employs TRBV11-3 and TRBJ2-7; possible D gene TRBD2, 6 bases. Trimming took 2 bases from V and 4 from J, leaving 9 bases between them. This CDR3 comprises 13 residues. Germline V lookup: CDR1 SGHNT, CDR2 YENEEA. This CDR3 reads CASSLTAGYEQYF. The CDR3 nucleotides read TGTGCCAGCAGCTTAACGGCGGGATACGAGCAGTACTTC.

V and J are TRBV5-8 and TRBJ1-5; D is unclear. V lost 7 bases, J lost 3 bases, and 8 bases lay in between. CDR3 length: 12 residues. Per the germline V gene, CDR1 is SGHTS and CDR2 is YDEGEE. The CDR3 nucleotides read TGTGCCAGCGGCCTTAACAATCAGCCCCAGCATTTT. Residues: CASGLNNQPQHF.

The V gene is TRBV9, the J gene TRBJ2-1, with no clear D. CDR3 size: 12 residues. The V end was cut by 0 bases, the J end by 8 bases, with 6 bases between. CDR1 is SGDLS, CDR2 YYNGEE, per germline. The CDR3 sequence: CASSVALDEQFF. CDR3 nucleotides: TGTGCCAGCAGCGTAGCTCTCGATGAGCAGTTCTTC.

The J gene is TRBJ1-2, the V gene TRBV28; 7 nucleotides line up with TRBD1. J gave up 5 bases and V 5 bases, and 5 bases lay outside the gene matches. Germline lookup yields CDR1 MDHEN and CDR2 SYDVKM. CDR3 size: 13 residues. CDR3: CASSPGGGYGYTF. CDR3 coding DNA: TGTGCCAGCAGTCCAGGGGGGGGTTATGGCTACACCTTC.

V and J are TRBV28 and TRBJ2-3; 10 bases map to TRBD2. After removal of 5 bases from V and 6 bases from J, the junction contained 8 bases not matched to a gene. CDR1 is MDHEN and CDR2 is SYDVKM in the germline V gene. The CDR3 covers 15 residues. For the CDR3, the DNA is TGTGCCAGCAGTAAGAAGGGACTAGCGAGGGATACGCAGTATTTT. Protein: CASSKKGLARDTQYF.

This clone was seen only a few times. The J gene is TRBJ1-2, the V gene TRBV5-1, with 8 bases that match TRBD1. Trimming took 0 bases from V and 5 from J; bases not matched to a gene: 3. The CDR3 extends over 14 amino acids. CDR1 is SGHRS and CDR2 is YFSETQ in the germline V gene. CDR3 DNA sequence: TGCGCCAGCAGCTTGGCGGACAGGGAGTATGGCTACACCTTC. Residues: CASSLADREYGYTF.

This clone was seen a single time. V usage is TRBV2 and J usage is TRBJ2-3; weak D call: TRBD1 (6 bases). V gave up 1 base and J gave up 7 bases, with 12 bases separating them. Germline assignment: CDR1 SNHLY and CDR2 FYNNEI. The CDR3 contains 14 residues. This CDR3 reads CASSEGDNRNTQYF. CDR3 nucleotide sequence: TGTGCCAGCAGTGAAGGGGACAATCGGAATACGCAGTATTTT.

This clone showed up just once. The chain is built from TRBV7-2 and TRBJ1-1; 9 bases align to TRBD1. The germline V gene has CDR1 SGHTA and CDR2 FQGNSA. The CDR3 has 15 residues. V was clipped by 4 bases and J by 1 base; unmatched bases: 4. CDR3 DNA sequence: TGTGCCAGCAGCTGGGGGGACAGGGCGAACACTGAAGCTTTCTTT. Translation: CASSWGDRANTEAFF.

The chain couples TRBV6-1 to TRBJ2-1; 7 positions match TRBD2. CDR1 is MNHNS and CDR2 is SASEGT in the germline V gene. Germline trimming cut 5 bases from V and 10 bases from J; bases unmatched to any gene: 11. This CDR3 has 14 amino acids. This chain's CDR3 is CASSISSGLGEQFF. As DNA, the CDR3 is TGTGCCAGCAGTATCTCTAGCGGCCTCGGGGAGCAGTTCTTC.

In this sample, this clone turned up once. J is TRBJ1-2 and V is TRBV5-6; maybe TRBD1 (6 bases). CDR1 is SGHDT and CDR2 is YYEEEE in the germline V gene. Deletions cut 4 bases from V and 4 bases from J, with 17 bases between. The CDR3 runs to 15 residues. Here the CDR3 DNA reads TGTGCCAGCAGCGCCCTAGGGGGGATGTTCTATGGCTACACCTTC. Protein product: CASSALGGMFYGYTF.

The chain has TRBV6-5 and TRBJ1-1; TRBD1 matches 8 bases. Germline values: CDR1 MNHEY, CDR2 SVGAGI. J gave up 5 bases and V 6 bases, and 11 bases lay outside the gene matches. This CDR3 comprises 15 residues. CDR3 sequence (DNA): TGTGCCAGCAGCTTATCGGGGACAGGAAGAACTGAAGCTTTCTTT. Its protein product is CASSLSGTGRTEAFF.

V is TRBV4-1 and J is TRBJ1-2; no definite D call. Germline V gene data show CDR1 as MGHRA and CDR2 as YSYEKL. V lost 3 bases to trimming and J lost 4 bases, with 15 bases between them. This CDR3 is 15 amino acids long. The CDR3 reads CASSQTPQESYGYTF. CDR3 bases: TGCGCCAGCAGCCAGACCCCGCAGGAAAGCTATGGCTACACCTTC.

This clone came up once. The chain combines TRBV4-2 with TRBJ2-7; weak D call: TRBD2 (6 bases). The ends were cut back, 4 bases at V and 0 bases at J, with 10 bases in the middle. Germline V lookup: CDR1 LGHNA, CDR2 YNFKEQ. The length of the CDR3 is 14 residues. CDR3 region: CASSPETSSYEQYF. CDR3 in DNA: TGTGCCAGCAGCCCAGAGACTAGCTCCTACGAGCAGTACTTC.

The chain has TRBV20-1 and TRBJ2-7; D perhaps matches TRBD1 (5 bases). The CDR3 covers 11 residues. Germline V gene lookup returns CDR1 DFQATT and CDR2 SNEGSKA (reference sequence). V lost 6 bases and J lost 5, with 11 bases in between. For the CDR3, the DNA is TGCAGTGCAGCCCAGGGAAACGAGCAGTACTTC. Protein sequence: CSAAQGNEQYF.

The gene calls are TRBV10-3 and TRBJ1-1; 7 bases are shared with TRBD1. V trimming: 0 bases; J trimming: 0 bases; junction bases outside the gene matches: 1. CDR3 length: 15 residues. Germline V gene data show CDR1 as ENHRY and CDR2 as SYGVKD. CDR3 amino acids: CAISESGGLNTEAFF. CDR3 bases: TGTGCCATCAGTGAGTCAGGGGGCTTGAACACTGAAGCTTTCTTT.

The rearrangement uses TRBV7-9 and TRBJ2-1; D is undetermined. In germline, CDR1 is SEHNR, CDR2 FQNEAQ (reference sequence). Trimming left V 1 base short and J 2 bases short, with 6 bases between. The length of the CDR3 is 14 residues. For the CDR3, the DNA is TGTGCCAGCAGCTTAGTCCCCCCCTACAATGAGCAGTTCTTC. Translation: CASSLVPPYNEQFF. The full variable domain, in which reference TRBV7-9 and TRBJ2-1 provide the parts outside the CDR3, is DTGVSQNPRHKITKRGQNVTFRCDPISEHNRLYWYRQTLGQGPEFLTYFQNEAQLEKSRLLSDRFSAERPKGSFSTLEIQRTEQGDSAMYLCASSLVPPYNEQFFGPGTRLTVL.

The genes are TRBV15 and TRBJ1-4; maybe TRBD1 (6 bases). The germline V gene has CDR1 LNHNV and CDR2 YYDKDF (reference sequence). V was cut by 0 bases and J by 8 bases, with 13 bases left in between. CDR3 length: 15 amino acids. The CDR3 region has the DNA TGTGCCACCAGCAGAGATCGCAGAGGGGGGGAAAAACTGTTTTTT. It translates to CATSRDRRGGEKLFF.

The chain links TRBV6-6 to TRBJ1-4, with a tentative D call TRBD1 (6 bases). Deletions cut 6 bases from V and 7 bases from J, with 15 bases between. The CDR3 extends over 14 amino acids. CDR1 is MNHNY, CDR2 SVGAGI, per germline (reference sequence). The CDR3 nucleotides read TGTGCCAGCAGGACACAGGGTTCGGGTGAAAAACTGTTTTTT. Its translation is CASRTQGSGEKLFF.

The chain couples TRBV19 to TRBJ2-6; the D gene is possibly TRBD2 (5 bases). Germline CDR1 LNHDA, CDR2 SQIVND (reference sequence). CDR3 length equals 16 residues. Deletions cut 1 base from V and 0 bases from J, with 7 bases between. The CDR3 loop is CASSIGEFSGANVLTF. The CDR3 DNA reads as TGTGCCAGTAGTATAGGGGAGTTCTCTGGGGCCAACGTCCTGACTTTC. Full variable domain (outside the CDR3, taken from reference TRBV19 and TRBJ2-6): DGGITQSPKYLFRKEGQNVTLSCEQNLNHDAMYWYRQDPGQGLRLIYYSQIVNDFQKGDIAEGYSVSREKKESFPLTVTSAQKNPTAFYLCASSIGEFSGANVLTFGAGSRLTVL.

This clone occurred once. The rearrangement uses TRBV6-6 and TRBJ1-2, with 9 bases that match TRBD1. This CDR3 region has 15 residues. Trimming took 5 bases from V and 8 from J; bases not matched to a gene: 12. Germline V gene lookup returns CDR1 MNHNY and CDR2 SVGAGI (reference sequence). Here the CDR3 DNA reads TGTGCCAGCAGTCAATTAGGACAGGGGATGGGGGGCTACACCTTC. This sequence encodes CASSQLGQGMGGYTF.

This chain connects TRBV13 to TRBJ1-5, with 7 bases lining up with TRBD1. The CDR3 runs to 14 residues. J gave up 8 bases and V 5 bases, and 9 bases lay outside the gene matches. CDR1 and CDR2 from the germline V gene are PRHDT and FYEKMQ (reference sequence). CDR3 protein: CASSIRQGTEPQHF. The DNA for the CDR3 is TGTGCCAGCAGCATAAGACAGGGAACAGAGCCCCAGCATTTT.

This clone appeared once. The rearrangement links TRBV19 to TRBJ2-2, with 7 bases fitting TRBD2. V shed 7 bases, J shed 0 bases, and the junction held 2 bases outside the gene matches. CDR3 length: 14 residues. Germline CDR1 and CDR2: LNHDA and SQIVND (reference sequence). CDR3 DNA: TGTGCCAGTAACCTAGCGGCGAACACCGGGGAGCTGTTTTTT. Translated, it gives CASNLAANTGELFF.

This chain uses TRBV6-5 with TRBJ1-2; 7 bases align to TRBD1. Looked up from germline, CDR1 is MNHEY and CDR2 is SVGAGI. The J segment lost 0 bases and the V segment lost 7 bases, leaving 2 bases of the junction unmatched. The CDR3 length is 13 residues. Written as DNA, the CDR3 is TGTGCCAGCATGACAGGGTCTAACTATGGCTACACCTTC. This gives the protein CASMTGSNYGYTF.

The chain is built from TRBV19 and TRBJ2-1, with a weak D call TRBD2 (6 bases). The CDR3 consists of 13 residues. The germline V and J ends were trimmed by 8 bases and 5 bases, with 13 bases remaining between them. CDR1 is LNHDA and CDR2 is SQIVND in the germline V gene (reference sequence). The CDR3 loop reads CASFNWGDNEQFF. CDR3 DNA: TGTGCCAGTTTTAACTGGGGGGACAATGAGCAGTTCTTC.